The clone carrying this TCR beta chain was counted at least ten times. Through Arm-PCR of CDR3 regions and iRepertoire HTBI primers, TCR beta libraries were built. From the multiplex PCR reads, TCRdb called clonotypes with MiXCR, one entry per CDR3 protein. The sample lists fewer than 400,000 distinct CDR3 sequences; less than 25% were seen once. With 2 bases removed from V and 3 bases from J, the gap between germline ends came to 10 bases. CDR3 size: 14 residues. The sample's time point: persistent/refractory GD, antithyroid drugs over 5 years with positive TRAb. RNA from PBMCs was the source of the TCR library. The collection involved drawing nine milliliters of peripheral blood into EDTA tubes. These data are taken from a study of regulatory T cells in long-lasting Graves disease. Study overall: Patients met the persistent Graves' disease definition after over 5 years of antithyroid drugs with positive TSH receptor antibodies.

The sample consisted of peripheral blood mononuclear cells (PBMCs), taken when the disease was refractory, from a patient treated with antithyroid drugs. The chain is built from TRBV12-3 or TRBV12-4 and TRBJ1-1, with D possibly TRBD1 on 6 matching bases. The origin of this receptor is a female donor with Graves disease. As DNA, the CDR3 is TGTGCCAGCAGTTTAAGGACAGACTACACTGAAGCTTTCTTT. Translated, it gives CASSLRTDYTEAFF.